The clone carrying this T cell receptor (beta chain) came up once. Samples each yielded at least 6 micrograms of total RNA. This sample is drawn from a study of blood T cells in healthy people across ages. Germline CDR1 and CDR2: SGDLS and YYNGEE. This CDR3 region has 15 residues. The second PCR ran about 6 to 11 cycles with a sample-barcoded 5' primer and J-beta primers. Each TCR beta cDNA got a 12-nucleotide random molecular identifier. TCRdb called the 5' RACE reads again in MiXCR, with one record for every CDR3 protein. This table holds roughly 800,000 distinct CDR3 sequences, about 55% found once.

Sequenced input: blood. The origin of this receptor is a man older than 75 in good health. The J gene is TRBJ2-4, the V gene TRBV9; 13 bases match TRBD2. With the DNA end fitting TRBJ2-5 better, the J assignment may be wrong. CDR3 residues: CASSVGTSGSETQYF. The CDR3 DNA sequence: TGTGCCAGCAGCGTAGGGACTAGCGGGAGTGAGACCCAGTACTTC.